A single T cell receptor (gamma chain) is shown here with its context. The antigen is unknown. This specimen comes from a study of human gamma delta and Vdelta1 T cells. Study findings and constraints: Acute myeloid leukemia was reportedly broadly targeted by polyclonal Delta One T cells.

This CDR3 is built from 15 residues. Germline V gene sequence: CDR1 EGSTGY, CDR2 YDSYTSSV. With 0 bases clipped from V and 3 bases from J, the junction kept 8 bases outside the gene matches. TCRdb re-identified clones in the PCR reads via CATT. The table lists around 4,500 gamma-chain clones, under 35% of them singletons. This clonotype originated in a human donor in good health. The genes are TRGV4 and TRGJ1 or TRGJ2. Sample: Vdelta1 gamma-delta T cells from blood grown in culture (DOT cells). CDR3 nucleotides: TGTGCCACCTGGGATGGGCCGGGTAGTTATTATAAGAAACTCTTT. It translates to CATWDGPGSYYKKLF.